These 26 T cell receptor beta chains were sequenced from one sample in a study of blood T cell repertoires in COVID-19. Measured with immunoSEQ multiplex PCR; TCRdb has only the in-frame clones, and not every one. Of 65,000 to 90,000 clones in the sample, roughly 84% were seen once. Sequencing was carried out using peripheral blood. These receptor sequences come from a man older than 75 with active or convalescent COVID-19.

This clone was seen more than once but under ten times. The rearrangement uses TRBV7-9 and TRBJ1-2, with D possibly being TRBD1 (6 bases). The V end lost 6 bases, the J end lost 4 bases, and 12 bases lay between the germline ends. This CDR3 contains 13 residues. Germline V CDR1 and CDR2: SEHNR, FQNEAQ (reference sequence). In DNA, the CDR3 is TGTGCCAGCAGTTTGGGACAAGGCTATGGCTACACCTTC. This gives the protein CASSLGQGYGYTF.

The V call is TRBV5-8, the J call TRBJ2-1; weak D call: TRBD2 (6 bases). V lost 0 bases, J lost 5 bases, and 15 bases lay in between. This CDR3 has 16 residues. The germline V gene encodes CDR1 SGHTS and CDR2 YDEGEE. CDR3 residues: CASSLVGSGQHNEQFF. The CDR3 DNA follows: TGTGCCAGCAGCTTGGTTGGTAGCGGCCAACACAATGAGCAGTTCTTC.

This clone was recorded once. The chain is built from TRBV27 and TRBJ2-7; 11 positions match TRBD2. The CDR3 runs to 15 residues. Trimming at V came to 6 bases and at J to 0 bases, leaving 4 bases not matched to a gene. Germline CDR1 MNHEY, CDR2 SMNVEV (reference sequence). The CDR3 loop reads CASSQTSGVSYEQYF. CDR3 DNA: TGTGCCAGCAGCCAGACTAGCGGGGTCTCCTACGAGCAGTACTTC.

This chain links TRBV30 with TRBJ1-4; D may be TRBD1 (5 bases). The CDR3 totals 15 residues. The germline CDR1 and CDR2 sequences are GTSNPN and SVGIG (reference sequence). V gave up 2 bases and J gave up 8 bases, with 18 bases separating them. CDR3 sequence (DNA): TGTGCCTGGAGTCTCGGACATCTAAGGGAAGAAAAACTGTTTTTT. Its translation is CAWSLGHLREEKLFF.

The chain has TRBV28 and TRBJ2-5; TRBD1 aligns across 8 bases. Trimming at V came to 5 bases and at J to 7 bases, leaving 6 bases not matched to a gene. The CDR3 extends over 13 amino acids. CDR1 is MDHEN and CDR2 is SYDVKM in the germline V gene. As DNA, the CDR3 is TGTGCCAGCAGTCCAGGACAGGGCACGACCCAGTACTTC. Amino acid sequence: CASSPGQGTTQYF.

The rearrangement joins TRBV6-2 or TRBV6-3 to TRBJ1-1; 7 nucleotides agree with TRBD1. V gave up 6 bases and J gave up 0 bases; unmatched junction bases: 13. The CDR3 has 17 amino acids. Germline assignment: CDR1 MNHEY and CDR2 SVGEGT. CDR3 in DNA: TGTGCCAGCAGACCTTCCCCGGACAGGTCACTGAACACTGAAGCTTTCTTT. Amino acids: CASRPSPDRSLNTEAFF.

This chain joins TRBV5-4 and TRBJ1-2, with 7 bases that match TRBD1. J gave up 2 bases and V 3 bases, and 13 bases lay outside the gene matches. From germline, CDR1 is SGHNT and CDR2 YYREEE (reference sequence). This CDR3 spans 17 amino acids. The CDR3 nucleotides read TGTGCCAGCAGCTCAGCTCACCGGGACAGAGGAAACTATGGCTACACCTTC. This codes for CASSSAHRDRGNYGYTF.

This clone was counted only a few times. The V call is TRBV27, the J call TRBJ2-7; 9 positions agree with TRBD2. Losses at the gene ends were 3 bases for V and 1 base for J; bases not matched to a gene: 1. Per the germline V gene, CDR1 is MNHEY and CDR2 is SMNVEV (reference sequence). The CDR3 is 14 amino acids. CDR3 loop: CASSFTSGSYEQYF. Here the CDR3 DNA reads TGTGCCAGCAGTTTCACTAGCGGGTCCTACGAGCAGTACTTC.

This clone was observed a handful of times. The chain couples TRBV12-3 or TRBV12-4 to TRBJ1-2; D may be TRBD1 (5 bases). The V and J ends lost 5 bases and 8 bases respectively, with 15 bases between them. The CDR3 runs 13 residues. CDR3 sequence (DNA): TGTGCCAGCAGTACCCGTAGGGGCGACGGCTACACCTTC. Its protein is CASSTRRGDGYTF.

The rearrangement uses TRBV2 and TRBJ2-5; 8 nucleotides agree with TRBD2. The CDR3 length is 14 residues. The V and J ends lost 5 bases and 5 bases, in that order; junction bases with no gene match: 7. CDR1 is SNHLY and CDR2 is FYNNEI in the germline V gene. The CDR3 region has the DNA TGTGCCAGCAGTCCAGGGACTAGTCTGGAGACCCAGTACTTC. Protein: CASSPGTSLETQYF.

The genes are TRBV5-1 and TRBJ2-1; 12 bases match TRBD2. This CDR3 comprises 17 residues. Germline V gives CDR1 SGHRS, CDR2 YFSETQ. J was trimmed by 1 base and V by 4 bases; bases with no gene match: 6. The CDR3 DNA reads as TGCGCCAGCAGCCCCGGACTAGCGGGATTTTCCTACAATGAGCAGTTCTTC. Translation gives CASSPGLAGFSYNEQFF.

This clone was counted only a few times. The chain joins TRBV14 to TRBJ2-7, with 9 bases aligning to TRBD1. V was clipped by 0 bases and J by 4 bases; unmatched bases: 4. The germline V gene has CDR1 SGHDN and CDR2 FVKESK. This CDR3 contains 15 residues. The CDR3 coding sequence is TGTGCCAGCAGCCAAGATACCGGACAGGGGTACGAGCAGTACTTC. Protein: CASSQDTGQGYEQYF.

This chain uses TRBV18 with TRBJ2-5; the match to TRBD2 covers 7 bases. The germline V gene has CDR1 KGHSH and CDR2 LQKENI. J lost 5 bases, V lost 3 bases, and 6 bases had no gene match. The CDR3 loop spans 14 amino acids. The CDR3 sequence is CASSPGGARETQYF. The CDR3, as DNA: TGTGCCAGCTCACCGGGAGGGGCCCGGGAGACCCAGTACTTC.

This clone came up a few times. The chain carries TRBV19 and TRBJ1-2; possible D gene TRBD1, 5 bases. Trimming cost V 8 bases and J 4 bases, with 20 bases left between them. From germline, CDR1 is LNHDA and CDR2 SQIVND (reference sequence). The CDR3 loop spans 15 amino acids. This CDR3 reads CASSRNAGGGYGYTF. CDR3 in DNA: TGTGCCAGTTCCAGGAATGCGGGGGGAGGCTATGGCTACACCTTC.

The chain links TRBV11-2 to TRBJ2-1, with TRBD2 matching 7 bases. The ends lost 5 bases at V and 12 bases at J; junction bases unmatched: 13. The CDR3 totals 14 residues. Germline V gene sequence: CDR1 SGHAT, CDR2 FQNNGV. The CDR3 DNA sequence: TGTGCCAGCAGCGTCGGTCCTAGCGGTGGGGGGCAGTTCTTC. Residues: CASSVGPSGGGQFF.

This chain connects TRBV5-1 to TRBJ2-3; D is unresolved. V lost 1 base, J lost 0 bases, and 9 bases lay in between. From germline, CDR1 is SGHRS and CDR2 YFSETQ. CDR3 length: 15 residues. CDR3 coding DNA: TGCGCCAGCAGCTTGCAGGCTCCGAGCACAGATACGCAGTATTTT. Translation gives CASSLQAPSTDTQYF.

This clone has only a few counts. The rearrangement links TRBV19 to TRBJ1-5; no clear D gene. V lost 4 bases, J lost 0 bases, and 16 bases lay in between. The germline CDR1 and CDR2 sequences are LNHDA and SQIVND (reference sequence). CDR3 length: 17 residues. CDR3 protein: CASSRFSGKNSNQPQHF. The CDR3 DNA sequence: TGTGCCAGTAGTAGATTCTCGGGAAAAAATAGCAATCAGCCCCAGCATTTT.

This chain links TRBV5-8 with TRBJ1-1, with TRBD1 identical over 8 bases. Losses at the gene ends were 0 bases for V and 0 bases for J; bases not matched to a gene: 4. Germline lookup yields CDR1 SGHTS and CDR2 YDEGEE. The CDR3 loop spans 16 amino acids. The CDR3 nucleotides are TGTGCCAGCAGCTTGGAGACAGGGGTAATGAACACTGAAGCTTTCTTT. As protein: CASSLETGVMNTEAFF.

The chain has TRBV30 and TRBJ2-5, with a tentative D call TRBD1 (5 bases). The CDR3 is 13 amino acids. Germline values: CDR1 GTSNPN, CDR2 SVGIG (reference sequence). V lost 1 base, J lost 5 bases, and 11 bases lay in between. CDR3 amino acids: CAWSAAGIETQYF. DNA of the CDR3: TGTGCCTGGAGTGCGGCAGGGATTGAGACCCAGTACTTC.

V and J are TRBV9 and TRBJ2-2; 7 nucleotides match TRBD2. Trimming removed 4 bases from V and 5 bases from J; junction bases left unmatched: 8. Germline assignment: CDR1 SGDLS and CDR2 YYNGEE. The CDR3 consists of 15 residues. The CDR3 bases are TGTGCCAGCAGCACTAGCGTTCAGACAACCGGGGAGCTGTTTTTT. It is translated as CASSTSVQTTGELFF.

The rearrangement links TRBV6-4 to TRBJ2-7; D is unclear. Germline CDR1 reads MRHNA; CDR2 reads SNTAGT. Trimming cost V 8 bases and J 6 bases, with 17 bases left between them. This CDR3 contains 13 residues. The CDR3 spells CASGQLRVGEQYF. CDR3 DNA sequence: TGTGCCAGCGGTCAGCTTCGGGTAGGCGAGCAGTACTTC.

The chain carries TRBV19 and TRBJ2-5, with D possibly matching TRBD1 (6 bases). CDR3 length equals 16 residues. Germline V gene data show CDR1 as LNHDA and CDR2 as SQIVND (reference sequence). Trimming cost V 2 bases and J 2 bases, with 15 bases left between them. The CDR3 region has the DNA TGTGCCAGTAGTATATCAGCGCAGGGGCCTCAAGAGACCCAGTACTTC. As protein: CASSISAQGPQETQYF.

The rearrangement joins TRBV7-9 to TRBJ2-1, with 8 positions matching TRBD2. This CDR3 has 17 amino acids. V lost 8 bases, J lost 2 bases, and 14 bases stayed unmatched. The V gene's germline CDR1 is SEHNR and CDR2 FQNEAQ (reference sequence). CDR3 nucleotide sequence: TGTGCCAGCGGATTCCGACGCGGGGGGAATACCTACAATGAGCAGTTCTTC. It specifies CASGFRRGGNTYNEQFF.

The V and J genes are TRBV6-5 and TRBJ2-6, with a possible D match to TRBD2 (5 bases). From germline, CDR1 is MNHEY and CDR2 SVGAGI. The CDR3 consists of 15 residues. The V gene lost 8 bases and the J gene lost 1 base, with 12 bases spanning the gap. CDR3 DNA: TGTGCCAGCGGTACGAGGGTATCTGGGGCCAACGTCCTGACTTTC. This translates into CASGTRVSGANVLTF.

CDR3 loop: CASSLGSYGYTF. The CDR3 coding sequence is TGTGCCAGCAGTTTAGGCAGCTATGGCTACACCTTC. The rearrangement uses TRBV12-3 or TRBV12-4 and TRBJ1-2; no firm D call. This CDR3 is built from 12 residues. Trimming took off 1 base at V and 4 bases at J, with 4 bases between the two ends.

The chain recombines TRBV30 with TRBJ1-4; 7 nucleotides agree with TRBD1. This CDR3 is 14 amino acids long. The ends lost 2 bases at V and 5 bases at J; junction bases unmatched: 5. The germline gives CDR1 GTSNPN, CDR2 SVGIG (reference sequence). CDR3 region: CAWSHRDSNEKLFF. CDR3 DNA: TGTGCCTGGAGTCATCGGGACAGCAATGAAAAACTGTTTTTT.